This T cell receptor beta chain originates from a study of T cells in Graves' hyperthyroidism and ophthalmopathy (dated 2019 in TCRdb). About the study as a whole: Peripheral blood samples were taken at initial diagnosis, before any treatment was given. To identify distinguishing TCR V-J signatures, a discovery cohort of roughly 100 patients was used, comprising 43 with Graves' ophthalmopathy and some 60 with stable Graves' hyperthyroidism. Prospective prediction of ophthalmopathy was tested in an independent validation cohort consisting of some 18 hyperthyroidism patients and around 17 patients who later progressed to ophthalmopathy. For training and testing, the approximately 92 patients in the discovery cohort were randomly divided in a 7:3 ratio. In addition, the study compared T-cell repertoires in thyroid tissue and in blood from 6 or 7 Graves' hyperthyroidism patients. Once sampling was done, hyperthyroidism patients were given methimazole at a starting dose of 30 mg daily, whereas ophthalmopathy patients were given high-dose intravenous methylprednisolone. The paper reports TCR Vbeta CDR3 sequencing of 135 peripheral blood samples: 43 ophthalmopathy, 75 to 80 hyperthyroidism and around 17 progressor patients.

What the study reported, not specific to this receptor: Most expanded thyroid clonotypes (frequency above 0.001) were also detected in blood, a finding suggesting that blood repertoires may reflect thyroid immune responses. In validation, the model predicted progression to ophthalmopathy with roughly 66% sensitivity and approximately 72% specificity, a median of 6.5 months before onset. A model built on a 13 V-J signature distinguished ophthalmopathy from stable hyperthyroidism, reaching 87.88% sensitivity and 81.08% specificity in cross-validation and 80%/75% in testing. No statistical method was used to set the sample size in advance, and investigators knew the group allocation.

The TCR beta CDR3 regions were amplified from RNA transcripts. The TCR CDR3 was subjected to a first round of RT-PCR using the HTBI primer set and the Qiagen OneStep RT-PCR kit. The libraries were constructed in a second round of multiplex PCR and then size-selected and purified. Libraries were sequenced paired-end with 100 bp reads on an Illumina HiSeq2000. Per the authors' processing: Raw data were processed with SOAPnuke, discarding reads with adapters, uncalled bases, mean Phred below 15, or no exact constant-primer or identifier match. COPE v1.2.5 was used to merge the high-quality paired reads, and each unique nucleotide sequence was defined as a clonotype. MiTCR v1.1 was used to align the clonotypes against IMGT TRBV, TRBD and TRBJ reference segments. The analysis included only V-J combinations with a frequency above 0.0001, which together covered roughly 99% of the repertoires. The TCS score was defined as the ratio of F50 (clonal expansion) to E x V (chaos), calculated using BLOSUM62-based TCRdist between CDR3 peptides within each V-J. Welch's t-statistics and random forest reduced 500 to 550 V-J features to 13, which were used in a naive Bayes classifier (R e1071). TCRdb cleaned the public reads at Q25 with fastp, built clones with MiXCR and kept in-frame beta chains. Every distinct CDR3 protein forms one entry, paired with its most common genes and DNA. What appears here as the V and J calls and clone size reflects TCRdb's work, not the paper's. The table for this sample lists approximately 400,000 distinct CDR3 sequences; 20% to 25% of them were counted only once. The top ten constitute about 73% of the sample.

A patient counted as having stable Graves' hyperthyroidism if no progression to ophthalmopathy occurred over 18 months of follow-up. The hyperthyroidism patients were between 18 and 65 years old and newly diagnosed, with a disease duration of less than 2 months. Exclusion was applied to patients with uncontrolled infections, other autoimmune diseases, pregnancy or lactation. Clinical symptoms, serum thyroxine and TRAb, thyroid ultrasound, and orbital computed tomography formed the basis for the diagnoses. Ficoll-Paque density gradient centrifugation was used to isolate PBMCs from about 9 ml of fresh peripheral blood. Total RNA was extracted with Trizol reagent, and quality was checked on an Agilent 2100 Bioanalyzer. A word on this clonotype: Its antigen is still unknown. Base qualities were left out, and no much larger clone turns up one base away.

Sequences were obtained from blood. The receptor's source is a man aged 45 to 65 with Graves' hyperthyroidism.

DNA sequence: TGTGCCAGCAGACCGCGGGTGCGGGAGAGGTCCAATGAGCAGTTCTTC. Its translation is CASRPRVRERSNEQFF. Rearrangement joined TRBV7-9 to TRBJ2-1, with 7 central nucleotides matching TRBD2. Trimming accounts for 6 bases at V and 6 bases at J, while the number of junction bases matched to no gene is 14. The CDR3 holds 16 amino acids from the cysteine to the phenylalanine. Only the CDR3 part of the read is kept: 48 bases, read in frame from the first base. CDR1 SEHNR and CDR2 FQNEAQ were looked up in the germline V gene (reference sequence). Reference TRBV7-9 and TRBJ2-1 genes cover what lies past the CDR3, so the full variable domain is DTGVSQNPRHKITKRGQNVTFRCDPISEHNRLYWYRQTLGQGPEFLTYFQNEAQLEKSRLLSDRFSAERPKGSFSTLEIQRTEQGDSAMYLCASRPRVRERSNEQFFGPGTRLTVL.